Included here is one TCR beta chain sequence, with context. What antigen it recognizes has not been identified. The sample holds no much larger clone one base away, and base qualities are not on file. These data belong to a study of T cell responses to AZD1222 COVID-19 vaccine (dated by TCRdb to the early 2020s). The study in broad terms: Because spike-specific TCR depth and breadth did not differ between the two schedules, AZD1222 recipients who got a second dose at roughly 4 weeks were pooled with those who got a second dose at roughly 12 weeks. TCR sequencing was performed for 230 to 250 trial participants, of whom 200 to 210 were given two doses of AZD1222 and approximately 25 were given two doses of MenACWY control vaccine. Enrollment into the trials was organized by age into subgroups of 18-55, 56-69 and 70-plus years, and those subgroups contained around 150, 28 and 57 TCR-sequenced participants, respectively. The paper's findings and limits, for the study overall: Epitopes outside the regions mutated in the B.1.351 and B.1.1.7 variants were reportedly recognized by nearly half of the unique spike-specific TCRs. The vaccine-associated CD4 TCRs covered the entire spike protein, and the dominant responses fell in regions 160-218 and 743-854. Because no day 14 peak-response samples were available, repertoires were characterized only after the peak T cell response. Conclusions about previously exposed vaccinees were limited because only six or seven AZD1222 recipients were SARS-CoV-2 seropositive at baseline. Most participants were white British and females outnumbered males, and the authors suggested that clonal diversity may have been underestimated. The 56-69-year group was small, and its depth increase did not reach significance, likely because of low power. A significant rise in spike-specific TCR breadth and depth was observed after two AZD1222 doses relative to day 0 and relative to MenACWY recipients.

The time point label of this sample denotes: baseline before first vaccination. The vaccinee samples were drawn from two UK trials, COV001 and COV002, one of which was a single-blind randomized controlled phase 2/3 trial testing AZD1222 (ChAdOx1 nCoV-19) in healthy adults. For TCRbeta chain sequencing, PBMC samples were collected from trial participants at day 0 and at day 28 after the second dose. From its cysteine to its phenylalanine, the CDR3 spans 16 amino acids. The retained sequence is limited to the CDR3, 48 bases, with the frame set at the first base. V is cut back by 3 bases and J by 4 bases, with 9 bases in the junction unmatched. The germline V gene specifies SGHRS as CDR1 and YFSETQ as CDR2. The CDR3 regions of human TCRbeta chains were subjected to immunosequencing. Concerning the study's data processing: TCRs in the repertoires were compared against a reference library of SARS-CoV-2-specific TCRs that had been generated with the MIRA antigen-specificity platform. Breadth meant the fraction of unique TCRs that were SARS-CoV-2-associated, whereas depth meant the fraction of total T cells that were SARS-CoV-2-associated. Using the MIRA data, each spike-specific TCR was assigned both to the spike region to which the TCR was reactive and to a CD4 or CD8 class. Log10-transformed breadth and depth values were compared by one-way ANOVA with Sidak's multiple comparisons tests. TCRdb's version of the immuneACCESS table is confined to in-frame rearrangements and falls short of the full clone set. An unresolved V gene accounts for under half of the shortfall where checked; the remainder is of unknown origin. V and J calls and clone size follow that table, whereas D and trimming were derived from the DNA. The sample table records 150,000 to 200,000 clones; around 90% of these occur just once. The ten largest account for less than 3% of the sample.

The receptor comes from an adult in good health. The rearranged segments are TRBV5-1 and TRBJ2-4; 8 central bases correspond to TRBD1. The specimen was peripheral blood, collected on day 0 of AZD1222 vaccination. The CDR3 protein sequence reads: CASSSEGQAAKNIQYF. The DNA reads TGCGCCAGCAGCTCCGAGGGACAGGCGGCGAAAAACATTCAGTACTTC.